The 22 T cell receptor beta chains given below trace back to one sample, sequenced in a study of cytomegalovirus exposure and HLA in healthy donors. A multiplex PCR was run with 60 Vbeta primers and 13 Jbeta primers. Assay used: immunoSEQ multiplex PCR; TCRdb lists only in-frame clones, some missing. The sample includes some 210,000 clones, 80% to 90% of them seen just once. The sample taken for sequencing was PBMCs. Every receptor here comes from a man aged 25-40 years in good health and CMV-seronegative.

The chain uses TRBV5-1 and TRBJ1-4; D gene unclear. V was trimmed by 0 bases and J by 3 bases, leaving 6 bases between them. The germline gives CDR1 SGHRS, CDR2 YFSETQ. The CDR3 runs 14 residues. This chain's CDR3 is CASSLGGPNEKLFF. Written as DNA, the CDR3 is TGCGCCAGCAGCTTGGGTGGGCCTAATGAAAAACTGTTTTTT.

This clone was observed once. The same CDR3 also results from other DNA sequences found in this sample. The rearrangement joins TRBV27 to TRBJ2-7; a possible D gene is TRBD2 (6 bases). The germline gives CDR1 MNHEY, CDR2 SMNVEV (reference sequence). The CDR3 runs to 15 residues. V was trimmed by 0 bases and J by 4 bases, leaving 13 bases between them. The CDR3 sequence: CASSLSSGGQYEQYF. CDR3 bases: TGTGCCAGCAGTTTATCTAGCGGAGGGCAGTACGAGCAGTACTTC.

V usage is TRBV5-1 and J usage is TRBJ2-3; 7 nucleotides match TRBD1. CDR1 SGHRS and CDR2 YFSETQ come from the germline V gene. There are 15 residues in the CDR3. The J segment lost 3 bases and the V segment lost 4 bases, leaving 8 bases of the junction unmatched. CDR3 protein: CASSRVPGQTDTQYF. The CDR3, as DNA: TGCGCCAGCAGCCGGGTCCCGGGACAGACAGATACGCAGTATTTT.

The chain links TRBV27 to TRBJ1-1; tentative D call: TRBD1 (6 bases). The CDR3 sequence is 13 residues long. The V end lost 2 bases, the J end lost 8 bases, and 12 bases lay between the germline ends. The germline V gene encodes CDR1 MNHEY and CDR2 SMNVEV (reference sequence). The CDR3 DNA follows: TGTGCCAGCAGTTTAAGGGGGGGGCGAGAAGCTTTCTTT. Protein: CASSLRGGREAFF.

This clone has a single count. As DNA, the CDR3 is TGTGCCAGCAGGAGCCTTGACAGGAACTATGGCTACACCTTC. Residues: CASRSLDRNYGYTF. This sequence joins TRBV25-1 and TRBJ1-2, with D perhaps TRBD1 (6 bases). Germline loops: CDR1 MGHDK, CDR2 SYGVNS. This CDR3 is built from 14 residues. V lost 6 bases and J 2 bases, leaving 13 bases between the germline ends.

The J gene is TRBJ1-4, the V gene TRBV4-1; 10 bases fit TRBD1. Trimming removed 6 bases from V and 6 bases from J; junction bases left unmatched: 10. Germline CDR1 is MGHRA and CDR2 is YSYEKL. The CDR3 is 16 amino acids. The CDR3 spells CASRQNPGTGDEKLFF. The CDR3 DNA follows: TGCGCCAGCAGGCAAAATCCCGGGACAGGGGATGAAAAACTGTTTTTT.

The chain links TRBV27 to TRBJ2-1, with D unresolved. Per the germline V gene, CDR1 is MNHEY and CDR2 is SMNVEV (reference sequence). This CDR3 has 14 residues. V was clipped by 2 bases and J by 6 bases, with 11 bases between them. CDR3: CASSLRSSINEQFF. CDR3 nucleotides: TGTGCCAGCAGTTTAAGGAGTAGCATCAATGAGCAGTTCTTC.

The rearrangement uses TRBV7-6 and TRBJ2-2, with 9 bases that match TRBD1. Unmatched junction bases numbered 8, after V lost 7 bases and J lost 5 bases. Per germline, CDR1 SGHVS and CDR2 FNYEAQ. The CDR3 consists of 15 residues. The CDR3 nucleotides read TGTGCCAGCACCCTGGGACAGGGACGAACCGGGGAGCTGTTTTTT. Amino acids: CASTLGQGRTGELFF.

This sequence joins TRBV21-1 and TRBJ2-7; TRBD2 is taken as the D call from the table, unchecked against the DNA. TRBV21-1 is classified as a pseudogene. CDR3 length equals 17 residues. The CDR3 nucleotides are TGTGCCAGCAGCAATGGGGTGCGAGGGCGCGGCACGGGGGAGCAGTACTTC. It codes for CASSNGVRGRGTGEQYF.

The chain uses TRBV7-9 and TRBJ2-1; TRBD2 might be the D (6 bases). The CDR3 has 15 residues. CDR1 is SEHNR, CDR2 FQNEAQ, per germline (reference sequence). The germline V and J ends were trimmed by 4 bases and 8 bases, with 18 bases remaining between them. The CDR3 nucleotides are TGTGCCAGCAGCTCTGTTTCTGGCGGGATCGATGAGCAGTTCTTC. Encoded protein: CASSSVSGGIDEQFF.

The chain recombines TRBV19 with TRBJ1-1; possible D gene TRBD1, 5 bases. Germline values: CDR1 LNHDA, CDR2 SQIVND (reference sequence). The CDR3 totals 14 residues. The V end lost 3 bases, the J end lost 4 bases, and 12 bases lay between the germline ends. CDR3 coding DNA: TGTGCCAGTAGTATGGGGCAGCGGGGCACTGAAGCTTTCTTT. Translated, it gives CASSMGQRGTEAFF.

The chain uses TRBV6-4 and TRBJ1-1; no reliable D call. There are 13 residues in the CDR3. Trimming left V 2 bases short and J 2 bases short, with 6 bases between. CDR1 MRHNA and CDR2 SNTAGT come from the germline V gene. CDR3 DNA sequence: TGTGCCAGCAGTGACGAGGAAAACACTGAAGCTTTCTTT. It specifies CASSDEENTEAFF.

This clone was observed once. The chain carries TRBV5-5 and TRBJ1-4; D is unclear. There are 15 residues in the CDR3. Germline CDR1 is SGHKS and CDR2 is YYEKEE (reference sequence). Trimming cost V 1 base and J 8 bases, with 15 bases left between them. This CDR3 is CASSLSGRRAEKLFF. The CDR3 nucleotides read TGTGCCAGCAGCTTGTCCGGCAGGCGTGCCGAAAAACTGTTTTTT. The variable domain in full, completed from reference TRBV5-5 and TRBJ1-4, reads DAGVTQSPTHLIKTRGQQVTLRCSPISGHKSVSWYQQVLGQGPQFIFQYYEKEERGRGNFPDRFSARQFPNYSSELNVNALLLGDSALYLCASSLSGRRAEKLFFGSGTQLSVL.

This clone was counted between two and nine times. V is TRBV5-4 and J is TRBJ2-2; TRBD2 matches 8 bases. J lost 3 bases, V lost 2 bases, and 15 bases had no gene match. Germline loops: CDR1 SGHNT, CDR2 YYREEE (reference sequence). There are 19 residues in the CDR3. CDR3 protein: CASSFTGLDINTYTGELFF. The CDR3, as DNA: TGTGCCAGCAGCTTCACGGGACTAGACATCAACACCTACACCGGGGAGCTGTTTTTT.

The chain has TRBV4-2 and TRBJ1-2; no reliable D call. The V end was cut by 0 bases, the J end by 7 bases, with 12 bases between. The germline CDR1 and CDR2 sequences are LGHNA and YNFKEQ. This CDR3 has 14 residues. CDR3 DNA: TGTGCCAGCAGCCAAGAAACCGCTGTGAGTGGCTACACCTTC. Protein: CASSQETAVSGYTF.

This rearrangement joins TRBV19 to TRBJ1-1; D remains ambiguous. The CDR3 is 15 amino acids. The V gene's germline CDR1 is LNHDA and CDR2 SQIVND (reference sequence). Trimming shortened V by 5 bases and J by 4 bases, and 17 bases separated the two germline ends. CDR3 in amino acids: CASSFGGVGITEAFF. Here the CDR3 DNA reads TGTGCCAGTAGTTTTGGAGGCGTAGGGATCACTGAAGCTTTCTTT.

The sample holds a few counts of this clone. V is TRBV27 and J is TRBJ2-7; the match to TRBD2 covers 7 bases. In germline, CDR1 is MNHEY, CDR2 SMNVEV (reference sequence). The CDR3 extends over 14 amino acids. V was clipped by 4 bases and J by 5 bases; unmatched bases: 8. The CDR3 nucleotides are TGTGCCAGCAGTTGGGGGAGGGCCGTTCACGAGCAGTACTTC. Amino acids: CASSWGRAVHEQYF.

V usage is TRBV7-9 and J usage is TRBJ1-1, with D unclear. V was cut by 2 bases and J by 1 base, with 8 bases left in between. Germline V gene sequence: CDR1 SEHNR, CDR2 FQNEAQ (reference sequence). The CDR3 sequence is 14 residues long. Here the CDR3 reads CASSLYRGNTEAFF. DNA of the CDR3: TGTGCCAGCAGCTTATATCGGGGGAACACTGAAGCTTTCTTT.

This chain connects TRBV19 to TRBJ1-1; 10 bases line up with TRBD1. The CDR3 has 14 amino acids. The germline CDR1 and CDR2 sequences are LNHDA and SQIVND (reference sequence). Trimming at V came to 6 bases and at J to 2 bases, leaving 3 bases not matched to a gene. CDR3 sequence reads: CASSRDRGNTEAFF. The CDR3 bases are TGTGCCAGTAGCCGGGACAGGGGAAACACTGAAGCTTTCTTT.

The chain couples TRBV5-1 to TRBJ2-5; 10 bases map to TRBD1. Trimming took 3 bases from V and 5 from J; bases not matched to a gene: 7. The CDR3 has 15 amino acids. Germline V lookup: CDR1 SGHRS, CDR2 YFSETQ. The CDR3 DNA reads TGCGCCAGCAGCTCCGGGACAGGGGTTGTGGAGACCCAGTACTTC. Translating it yields CASSSGTGVVETQYF.

The rearrangement joins TRBV4-1 to TRBJ1-5; D gene ambiguous. The CDR3 is 16 amino acids. The V end lost 1 base, the J end lost 0 bases, and 10 bases lay between the germline ends. CDR1 is MGHRA and CDR2 is YSYEKL in the germline V gene. CDR3 DNA sequence: TGCGCCAGCAGCCAAGTATTACAGATTAGCAATCAGCCCCAGCATTTT. This encodes CASSQVLQISNQPQHF.

This clone was recorded a few times. V is TRBV5-8 and J is TRBJ1-1, with a tentative D call TRBD1 (6 bases). The CDR3 is 14 amino acids. The germline V gene has CDR1 SGHTS and CDR2 YDEGEE. Deletions cut 4 bases from V and 5 bases from J, with 15 bases between. The CDR3 region has the DNA TGTGCCAGCAGCGTGTCTCCAGGGGAGACTGAAGCTTTCTTT. It encodes CASSVSPGETEAFF.